This T cell receptor (beta chain) appears in the sequencing data of a study of CD8+ T cells in alopecia areata. Germline V lookup: CDR1 SQVTM, CDR2 ANQGSEA. Germline trimming cut 4 bases from V and 4 bases from J; bases unmatched to any gene: 3. The CDR3 has 13 amino acids. This clone was detected a few times. Other DNA sequences within the sample encode an identical CDR3. Treatment given: oral pan-JAK inhibitor, 5-10 mg twice daily. Extraction and reverse transcription of RNA yielded cDNA as the sequencing template. Measured with immunoSEQ multiplex PCR; TCRdb has only the in-frame clones, and not every one. Altogether about 160,000 clones are present, just over 65% being singletons, with the ten largest covering approximately 0.91%.

The chain joins TRBV29-1 to TRBJ2-3; 9 bases agree with TRBD2. The source material was CD4+ T cells sorted from blood, sampled at week 4, from a patient treated with tofacitinib. The source is a human donor with alopecia areata. CDR3 nucleotides: TGCAGCGTTGCTGCGGGGGGGCCAGATACGCAGTATTTT. It yields the protein CSVAAGGPDTQYF.